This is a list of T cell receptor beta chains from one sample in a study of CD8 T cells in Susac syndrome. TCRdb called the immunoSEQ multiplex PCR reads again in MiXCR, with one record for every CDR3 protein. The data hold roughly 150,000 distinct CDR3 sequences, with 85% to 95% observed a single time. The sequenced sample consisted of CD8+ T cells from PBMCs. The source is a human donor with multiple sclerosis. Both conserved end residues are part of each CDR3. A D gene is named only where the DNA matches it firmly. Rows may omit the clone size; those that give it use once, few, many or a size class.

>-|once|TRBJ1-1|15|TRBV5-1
TGCGCCGGCAGCTCGACGGGGGGGACCAACACTGAAGCTTTCTTT
CAGSSTGGTNTEAFF
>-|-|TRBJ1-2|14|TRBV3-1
TGTGCCAGCAGCCAAGATGGCAGGGTTGCCGGCTACACCTTC
CASSQDGRVAGYTF
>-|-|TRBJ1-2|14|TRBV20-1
TGCAGTGCCCCCACTGGACGGTGGGGGTATGGCTACACCTTC
CSAPTGRWGYGYTF
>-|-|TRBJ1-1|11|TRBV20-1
TGCAGTCTCTTCTTGAACACTGAAGCTTTCTTT
CSLFLNTEAFF
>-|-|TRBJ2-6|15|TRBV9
TGTGCCAGCAGCGGTGGGCACTCTGGGGCCAACGTCCTGACTTTC
CASSGGHSGANVLTF
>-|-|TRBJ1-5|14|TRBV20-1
TGCAGTGCTAGAGCTGAGCAGAGCAATCAGCCCCAGCATTTT
CSARAEQSNQPQHF
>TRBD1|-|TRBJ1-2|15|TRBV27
TGTGCCAGCAGTTTCGCTTCAGGGGGCGTCTATGGCTACACCTTC
CASSFASGGVYGYTF
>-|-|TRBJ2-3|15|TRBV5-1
TGCGCCAGCAGCTTGGTGGGCGTCGGCACAGATACGCAGTATTTT
CASSLVGVGTDTQYF
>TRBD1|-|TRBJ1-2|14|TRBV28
TGTGCCAGCAGAGGGACAGGGGGGGAGAGAGGCTACACCTTC
CASRGTGGERGYTF
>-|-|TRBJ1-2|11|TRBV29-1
TGCAGCGTTAAACAGGGAGGAGGCTACACCTTC
CSVKQGGGYTF
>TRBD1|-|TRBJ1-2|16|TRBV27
TGTGCCAGCAGTTCCCTCGGGACAGGGGGCGGGGGTGGCTACACCTTC
CASSSLGTGGGGGYTF
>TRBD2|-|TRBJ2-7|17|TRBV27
TGTGCCAGCAGTTTAGGCCCGACTAGCGGGGGCCCCTACGAGCAGTACTTC
CASSLGPTSGGPYEQYF
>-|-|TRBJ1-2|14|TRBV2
TGTGCCAGCAGTGCTTCGCCCATAAACTATGGCTACACCTTC
CASSASPINYGYTF
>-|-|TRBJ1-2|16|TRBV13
TGTGCCAGCAGCTCAGTGAGTCAGGGATCCCTCTATGGCTACACCTTC
CASSSVSQGSLYGYTF
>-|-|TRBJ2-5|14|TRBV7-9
TGTGCCAGCAGCCATGAGGGTTGGACAGAGACCCAGTACTTC
CASSHEGWTETQYF
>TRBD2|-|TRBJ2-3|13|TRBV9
TGTGCCAGCAACCCCTCCGGGGGGGGAGCGCAGTATTTT
CASNPSGGGAQYF
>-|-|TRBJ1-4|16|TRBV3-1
TGTGCCAGCAGCCAAGGTGACGGTATTTCGACTGAAAAACTGTTTTTT
CASSQGDGISTEKLFF
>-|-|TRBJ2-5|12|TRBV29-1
TGCAGTGCCCCGACAGGTGCAGAGACCCAGTACTTC
CSAPTGAETQYF
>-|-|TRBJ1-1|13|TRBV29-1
TGCAGCGTTGGGGCAGGCGCCGATACTGAAGCTTTCTTT
CSVGAGADTEAFF
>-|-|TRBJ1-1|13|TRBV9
TGTGCCAGCAGCCTTGGGGGGACCACTGAAGCTTTCTTT
CASSLGGTTEAFF
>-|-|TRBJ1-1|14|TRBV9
TGTGCCAGCAGCGTAGGGGGGACGAACACTGAAGCTTTCTTT
CASSVGGTNTEAFF
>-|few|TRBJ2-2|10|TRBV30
TGTGCCTCCGACACCGGGGAGCTGTTTTTT
CASDTGELFF
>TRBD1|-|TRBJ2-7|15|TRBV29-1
TGCAGCGTTGAAGATTTGGGGCAGGGGGCCTACGAGCAGTACTTC
CSVEDLGQGAYEQYF
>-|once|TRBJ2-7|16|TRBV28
TGTGCCAGCAGTTTATTCAGCCAGACTCCTACCTACGAGCAGTACTTC
CASSLFSQTPTYEQYF
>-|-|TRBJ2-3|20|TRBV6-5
TGTGCCAGCAGTTACTCAAAGCAGGGTAGGGGCTACACTAGCACAGATACGCAGTATTTT
CASSYSKQGRGYTSTDTQYF
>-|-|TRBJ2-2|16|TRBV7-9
TGTGCCAGCAGCCCAAGCAGGGGCCGGAGCACCGGGGAGCTGTTTTTT
CASSPSRGRSTGELFF
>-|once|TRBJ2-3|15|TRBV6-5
TGTGCCAGCAGTTACGTCGGTCCTAGCACAGATACGCAGTATTTT
CASSYVGPSTDTQYF
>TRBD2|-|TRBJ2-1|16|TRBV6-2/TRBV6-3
TGTGCCAGCACCCCCCGGGGGGTGCCCCTTGGGGATGAGCAGTTCTTC
CASTPRGVPLGDEQFF
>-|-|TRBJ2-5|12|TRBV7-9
TGTGCCAGCGCTCAGGGCAGCGAGACCCAGTACTTC
CASAQGSETQYF
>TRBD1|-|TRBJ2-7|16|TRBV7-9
TGTGCCAGCAGCCCCAAAACCGGGACAGGGCCCTACGAGCAGTACTTC
CASSPKTGTGPYEQYF
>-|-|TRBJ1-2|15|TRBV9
TGTGCCAGCAGCGCCGTGGGGGGAGAGTACTATGGCTACACCTTC
CASSAVGGEYYGYTF
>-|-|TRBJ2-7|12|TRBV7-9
TGTGCCAGCAGCGGGGCTTCGTACGAGCAGTACTTC
CASSGASYEQYF
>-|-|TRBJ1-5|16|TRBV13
TGTGCCAGCAGCCAGGGGACACCTTCGGGCAATCAGCCCCAGCATTTT
CASSQGTPSGNQPQHF
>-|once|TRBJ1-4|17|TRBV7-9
TGTGCCAGCAGCTCGAAAACAGGGAGGAACTTTGAAGAAAAACTGTTTTTT
CASSSKTGRNFEEKLFF
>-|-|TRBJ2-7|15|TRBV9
TGTGCCAGCAGCCCCGGGACTTCGAGCTCCTACGAGCAGTACTTC
CASSPGTSSSYEQYF
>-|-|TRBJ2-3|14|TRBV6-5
TGTGCCAGCAGTTACTCTCTGGGCACAGATACGCAGTATTTT
CASSYSLGTDTQYF
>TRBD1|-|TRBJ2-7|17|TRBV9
TGTGCCAGCAGCGTAGGGAGTCTAGGGGACAGGGAGTACGAGCAGTACTTC
CASSVGSLGDREYEQYF
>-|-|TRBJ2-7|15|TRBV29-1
TGCAGCGTTGGGCAGGGGGGGAAAAAGTCCTACGAGCAGTACTTC
CSVGQGGKKSYEQYF
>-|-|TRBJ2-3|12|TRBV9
TGTGCCAGCAGCGTAGACTTTGATACGCAGTATTTT
CASSVDFDTQYF
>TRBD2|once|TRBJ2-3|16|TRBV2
TGTGCCAGCCCCGATCGCCTAGCGGGGGTCACAGATACGCAGTATTTT
CASPDRLAGVTDTQYF
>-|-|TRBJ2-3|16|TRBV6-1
TGTGCCAGCAGTGGAGTCTTGATGGGGCGCACAGATACGCAGTATTTT
CASSGVLMGRTDTQYF
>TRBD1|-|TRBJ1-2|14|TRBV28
TGTGCCAGCAGTTTATTCAGGGGGCCGGGTGGCTACACCTTC
CASSLFRGPGGYTF